These T cell receptor beta chains were read from a single sample in a study of T cell responses to AZD1222 COVID-19 vaccine. Sequenced by immunoSEQ multiplex PCR; TCRdb stores in-frame clones only, minus some. This sample has approximately 88,000 clones, with 92% found just once. Sequenced here: peripheral blood, sampled on day 0 of AZD1222 vaccination. The receptors originated from an adult in good health. CDR3s include the opening cysteine and the closing phenylalanine or tryptophan. D genes are given only for firm matches. Where a row states a size, it is once, few, many or the class of an expanded clone; other rows omit it.

abundance	v_gene	d_gene	j_gene	CDR3aa	CDR3nt
NA	TRBV11-3	NA	TRBJ2-1	CASSLGGWSSYNEQFF	TGTGCCAGCAGCTTAGGTGGCTGGAGCTCCTACAATGAGCAGTTCTTC
NA	TRBV15	TRBD1	TRBJ2-5	CATRGSVGTGVGAQYF	TGTGCCACCAGAGGGTCCGTTGGGACAGGGGTGGGAGCCCAGTACTTC
NA	TRBV6-1	NA	TRBJ1-3	CASSDPGHRSAGNTIYF	TGTGCCAGCAGTGATCCGGGACACCGTAGTGCCGGAAACACCATATATTTT
NA	TRBV11-1	NA	TRBJ1-1	CASSFTETEAFF	TGTGCCAGCAGCTTTACTGAGACTGAAGCTTTCTTT
NA	TRBV28	TRBD1	TRBJ1-1	CASRSGTGEPNTEAFF	TGTGCCAGCAGGTCCGGGACAGGGGAACCGAACACTGAAGCTTTCTTT
NA	TRBV7-8	NA	TRBJ2-1	CASSPKRGEGWEQFF	TGTGCCAGCAGCCCTAAAAGGGGGGAGGGCTGGGAGCAGTTCTTC
NA	TRBV2	TRBD2	TRBJ2-7	CASRATSGLTYEQYF	TGTGCCAGCAGGGCGACTAGCGGGTTAACCTACGAGCAGTACTTC
large	TRBV27	NA	TRBJ2-1	CASATRVRPYSYNEQFF	TGTGCCAGCGCCACAAGAGTCCGGCCCTACTCCTACAATGAGCAGTTCTTC
NA	TRBV27	NA	TRBJ2-5	CASSLFIGSGQETQYF	TGTGCCAGCAGTTTATTCATAGGTTCAGGGCAGGAGACCCAGTACTTC
once	TRBV7-8	TRBD2	TRBJ2-5	CASSYLAGGLETQYF	TGTGCCAGCAGCTATTTAGCGGGAGGGCTGGAGACCCAGTACTTC
NA	TRBV28	NA	TRBJ1-5	CASSADRYQPQHF	TGTGCCAGCAGTGCCGACCGATATCAGCCCCAGCATTTT
NA	TRBV15	NA	TRBJ1-1	CATSRAGSFEAFF	TGTGCCACCAGCAGAGCGGGGTCGTTCGAAGCTTTCTTT
NA	TRBV7-9	NA	TRBJ2-7	CASSLGGLDYEQYF	TGTGCCAGCAGCTTAGGGGGGTTGGACTACGAGCAGTACTTC
NA	TRBV29-1	TRBD2	TRBJ2-1	CSVVFVSISGSWSYNEQFF	TGCAGCGTTGTTTTTGTATCTATTAGCGGGAGTTGGTCCTACAATGAGCAGTTCTTC
NA	TRBV6-5	NA	TRBJ2-3	CASSSGHSTDTQYF	TGTGCCAGCAGCTCCGGGCACAGCACAGATACGCAGTATTTT
NA	TRBV2	TRBD1	TRBJ1-2	CASSAGTGVYGYTF	TGTGCCAGCAGTGCCGGGACAGGCGTCTATGGCTACACCTTC
NA	TRBV28	TRBD1	TRBJ1-4	CACRRDRGYETNEKLFF	TGTGCCTGTCGCCGGGACAGGGGCTACGAAACTAATGAAAAACTGTTTTTT
NA	TRBV5-1	TRBD2	TRBJ2-3	CASSPGTSPSTDTQYF	TGCGCCAGCAGCCCAGGGACTAGTCCCTCCACAGATACGCAGTATTTT
NA	TRBV5-4	NA	TRBJ1-1	CASSLMAREAEAFF	TGTGCCAGCAGCTTAATGGCCAGGGAGGCTGAAGCTTTCTTT
few	TRBV6-4	NA	TRBJ2-2	CASSDPYTGELFF	TGTGCCAGCAGTGACCCTTACACCGGGGAGCTGTTTTTT
NA	TRBV4-3	NA	TRBJ2-2	CASSQARNTGELFF	TGCGCCAGCAGCCAAGCACGGAACACCGGGGAGCTGTTTTTT
NA	TRBV29-1	NA	TRBJ2-3	CSVEVGTRAQYF	TGCAGCGTTGAAGTGGGGACGCGGGCGCAGTATTTT
NA	TRBV28	TRBD1	TRBJ2-7	CASSTRQGPTYEQYF	TGTGCCAGCAGTACCCGACAGGGTCCTACCTACGAGCAGTACTTC
NA	TRBV28	TRBD2	TRBJ2-7	CASSLGGRGYEQYF	TGTGCCAGCAGTTTAGGCGGGAGAGGGTACGAGCAGTACTTC
NA	TRBV6-5	NA	TRBJ1-2	CASSLRSPFGYTF	TGTGCCAGCAGTCTCCGTTCGCCCTTTGGCTACACCTTC
NA	TRBV5-5	NA	TRBJ2-3	CASSLSRVSADTQYF	TGTGCCAGCAGCTTGAGTAGGGTCAGTGCAGATACGCAGTATTTT
NA	TRBV18	NA	TRBJ1-1	CASSPLDYAEWNEAFF	TGTGCCAGCTCACCATTGGACTACGCCGAATGGAATGAAGCTTTCTTT
NA	TRBV9	TRBD2	TRBJ2-3	CASSVDDYGGRATDTQYF	TGTGCCAGCAGCGTAGACGATTATGGCGGGAGGGCCACAGATACGCAGTATTTT
NA	TRBV20-1	NA	TRBJ2-3	CSARAADTQYF	TGCAGTGCTAGGGCCGCTGATACGCAGTATTTT
once	TRBV3-1/TRBV3-2	NA	TRBJ1-5	CASSQGNQPQHF	TGTGCCAGCAGCCAAGGGAATCAGCCCCAGCATTTT
few	TRBV7-8	NA	TRBJ2-1	CASSPHGPNEQFF	TGTGCCAGCAGTCCACATGGGCCCAATGAGCAGTTCTTC
NA	TRBV6-5	TRBD2	TRBJ2-1	CASRASGLYNEQFF	TGTGCCAGTCGGGCTAGCGGGTTATACAATGAGCAGTTCTTC
NA	TRBV4-1	NA	TRBJ1-1	CASSQQKVKANTEAFF	TGCGCCAGCAGCCAACAAAAGGTTAAGGCGAACACTGAAGCTTTCTTT
NA	TRBV7-2	TRBD2	TRBJ2-5	CASSLRGGRASGETQYF	TGTGCCAGCAGCCTCCGAGGCGGGAGGGCCTCGGGGGAGACCCAGTACTTC
NA	TRBV4-2	TRBD1	TRBJ1-1	CASSHRNRGGTEAFF	TGTGCCAGCAGCCACCGGAACAGGGGGGGCACTGAAGCTTTCTTT
NA	TRBV5-1	NA	TRBJ2-1	CASSLEAGYNEQFF	TGCGCCAGCAGCTTGGAGGCAGGCTACAATGAGCAGTTCTTC
NA	TRBV28	NA	TRBJ1-2	CASSLTRVLYGYTF	TGTGCCAGCAGTTTAACTAGAGTCCTCTATGGCTACACCTTC
once	TRBV5-1	TRBD2	TRBJ2-5	CASSTGTSVETQYF	TGCGCCAGCAGCACTGGGACTAGCGTAGAGACCCAGTACTTC
NA	TRBV7-9	NA	TRBJ1-1	CASSDGVNTEAFF	TGTGCCAGCAGTGATGGTGTTAACACTGAAGCTTTCTTT
NA	TRBV27	NA	TRBJ1-1	CASRSLGTPNTEAFF	TGTGCCAGCAGGTCCCTTGGGACACCGAACACTGAAGCTTTCTTT
NA	TRBV30	NA	TRBJ2-6	CAWSGTSLSGANVLTF	TGTGCCTGGTCCGGGACAAGCCTCTCTGGGGCCAACGTCCTGACTTTC
NA	TRBV12-3/TRBV12-4	NA	TRBJ2-1	CASSLAKTEQFF	TGTGCCAGCAGTTTAGCAAAAACTGAGCAGTTCTTC
NA	TRBV7-7	NA	TRBJ2-7	CASAKGDSYEQYF	TGTGCCTCCGCCAAGGGGGACTCCTACGAGCAGTACTTC
NA	TRBV28	TRBD1	TRBJ1-2	CASSPQYRGNYGYTF	TGTGCCAGCAGCCCACAATACAGGGGCAACTATGGCTACACCTTC
NA	TRBV28	NA	TRBJ1-4	CASSLGSGREKLFF	TGTGCCAGCAGTTTGGGTTCAGGGCGGGAAAAACTGTTTTTT
once	TRBV7-8	TRBD1	TRBJ2-3	CASSQQGKGTDTQYF	TGTGCCAGCAGCCAACAGGGGAAAGGGACAGATACGCAGTATTTT
once	TRBV5-1	NA	TRBJ2-7	CASSLGAGYEQYF	TGCGCCAGCAGCTTGGGGGCAGGATACGAGCAGTACTTC
NA	TRBV18	NA	TRBJ2-7	CASSPWGSSYEQYF	TGTGCCAGCTCACCATGGGGGTCCTCCTACGAGCAGTACTTC
NA	TRBV15	TRBD2	TRBJ2-1	CATRKTSVAYNEQFF	TGTGCCACCAGAAAGACTAGCGTGGCCTACAATGAGCAGTTCTTC
once	TRBV4-3	TRBD1	TRBJ1-3	CASSQDGTVGTGNTIYF	TGCGCCAGCAGCCAAGACGGGACAGTAGGAACTGGAAACACCATATATTTT
NA	TRBV27	NA	TRBJ2-5	CASSLGTQETQYF	TGTGCCAGCAGTTTGGGTACCCAAGAGACCCAGTACTTC
NA	TRBV2	TRBD1	TRBJ1-6	CASSVPGQSSYNSPLHF	TGTGCCAGCAGTGTTCCGGGACAGAGCTCCTATAATTCACCCCTCCACTTT
NA	TRBV7-3	NA	TRBJ2-1	CASSPGLAFNEQFF	TGTGCCAGCAGCCCGGGACTGGCCTTCAATGAGCAGTTCTTC
NA	TRBV5-1	NA	TRBJ1-3	CASSLAWNSGNTIYF	TGCGCCAGCAGCTTGGCGTGGAACTCTGGAAACACCATATATTTT